The 23 T cell receptor beta chains in this list originate from one sample, sequenced in a study of blood T cell repertoires in COVID-19. TCRdb keeps only in-frame clones here, not all; method: immunoSEQ multiplex PCR. This sample has about 130,000 clones; around 89% occur once, and the top ten carry around 2.9%. The material sequenced was peripheral blood. Receptor source: a man in his sixties with active or convalescent COVID-19.

The chain recombines TRBV7-9 with TRBJ1-1, with D unclear. V was trimmed by 2 bases and J by 10 bases, leaving 14 bases between them. Per germline, CDR1 SEHNR and CDR2 FQNEAQ (reference sequence). The CDR3 extends over 13 amino acids. CDR3 nucleotide sequence: TGTGCCAGCAGCTTAATTGAAGCCGCGGGAGCTTTCTTT. Its protein is CASSLIEAAGAFF.

The gene calls are TRBV28 and TRBJ1-4; 9 bases are shared with TRBD1. The CDR3 sequence is 15 residues long. V shed 5 bases, J shed 5 bases, and the junction held 6 bases outside the gene matches. Looked up from germline, CDR1 is MDHEN and CDR2 is SYDVKM. The CDR3 loop reads CASSPFGTGNEKLFF. CDR3 bases: TGTGCCAGCAGTCCATTTGGGACAGGGAATGAAAAACTGTTTTTT. Together with reference TRBV28 and TRBJ1-4, the CDR3 gives the full variable domain: DVKVTQSSRYLVKRTGEKVFLECVQDMDHENMFWYRQDPGLGLRLIYFSYDVKMKEKGDIPEGYSVSREKKERFSLILESASTNQTSMYLCASSPFGTGNEKLFFGSGTQLSVL.

This clone was recorded only once. This chain connects TRBV5-8 to TRBJ2-5, with 7 bases that match TRBD2. CDR3 length: 13 amino acids. Germline CDR1 is SGHTS and CDR2 is YDEGEE. J lost 6 bases, V lost 4 bases, and 6 bases had no gene match. DNA for the CDR3: TGTGCCAGCAGCCTGGAGGGAGGGAAGACCCAGTACTTC. Amino acid sequence: CASSLEGGKTQYF.

This clone was recorded only once. The V call is TRBV5-4, the J call TRBJ2-3, with 8 nucleotides matching TRBD2. The junction had 6 bases not matched to a gene; V was cut back by 6 bases and J by 3 bases. CDR1 and CDR2 from the germline V gene are SGHNT and YYREEE (reference sequence). The CDR3 has 14 residues. Written as DNA, the CDR3 is TGTGCCAGCAAGGTAACTAGCGGAACAGATACGCAGTATTTT. Protein product: CASKVTSGTDTQYF. Full variable domain (outside the CDR3, taken from reference TRBV5-4 and TRBJ2-3): ETGVTQSPTHLIKTRGQQVTLRCSSQSGHNTVSWYQQALGQGPQFIFQYYREEENGRGNFPPRFSGLQFPNYSSELNVNALELDDSALYLCASKVTSGTDTQYFGPGTRLTVL.

This clone was seen once. The gene calls are TRBV10-3 and TRBJ2-7; 11 bases are shared with TRBD2. Germline CDR1 reads ENHRY; CDR2 reads SYGVKD. This CDR3 is 17 amino acids long. J lost 1 base, V lost 5 bases, and 10 bases had no gene match. CDR3 protein: CAISPGVAGGLSYEQYF. The DNA of the CDR3 is TGTGCCATCAGTCCGGGGGTAGCGGGGGGGCTTTCCTACGAGCAGTACTTC.

This chain links TRBV6-2 or TRBV6-3 with TRBJ2-7; 12 positions agree with TRBD2. This CDR3 region has 14 residues. V gave up 5 bases and J gave up 4 bases; unmatched junction bases: 3. The germline gives CDR1 MNHEY, CDR2 SVGEGT. The CDR3 spells CASSRTSGNYEQYF. CDR3 nucleotide sequence: TGTGCCAGCAGTAGGACTAGCGGGAATTACGAGCAGTACTTC.

The chain joins TRBV5-1 to TRBJ1-2; D not resolved. Between the trimmed V and J ends, which lost 3 bases and 0 bases, there was a span of 9 bases. Germline CDR1 is SGHRS and CDR2 is YFSETQ. This CDR3 has 14 amino acids. DNA of the CDR3: TGCGCCAGCAGCTCCCGCTCAGCTAACTATGGCTACACCTTC. Translation: CASSSRSANYGYTF.

This sequence joins TRBV19 and TRBJ2-1, with D possibly matching TRBD2 (6 bases). This CDR3 region has 13 residues. Germline V gene lookup returns CDR1 LNHDA and CDR2 SQIVND (reference sequence). V lost 2 bases and J lost 7, with 9 bases in between. CDR3: CASSIPLANEQFF. The CDR3 DNA sequence: TGTGCCAGTAGTATACCTCTAGCGAATGAGCAGTTCTTC.

V gene TRBV18 combines with J gene TRBJ2-3; 12 bases agree with TRBD2. From germline, CDR1 is KGHSH and CDR2 LQKENI. V shed 1 base and J 0 bases; nucleotides not matched to a gene: 5. This CDR3 has 18 residues. CDR3 sequence reads: CASSPRLAGGLSTDTQYF. The DNA of the CDR3 is TGTGCCAGCTCACCACGGCTAGCGGGAGGGTTAAGCACAGATACGCAGTATTTT.

Only a few counts were recorded for this clone. The rearrangement links TRBV7-9 to TRBJ1-5; D is undetermined. Per germline, CDR1 SEHNR and CDR2 FQNEAQ (reference sequence). With 5 bases removed from V and 4 bases from J, the gap between germline ends came to 15 bases. The CDR3 is 15 residues long. In DNA, the CDR3 is TGTGCCAGCAGCCCCGAGGGCCTCAGGAATCAGCCCCAGCATTTT. Encoded protein: CASSPEGLRNQPQHF. Using reference TRBV7-9 and TRBJ1-5 for the parts outside the CDR3, the full variable domain is DTGVSQNPRHKITKRGQNVTFRCDPISEHNRLYWYRQTLGQGPEFLTYFQNEAQLEKSRLLSDRFSAERPKGSFSTLEIQRTEQGDSAMYLCASSPEGLRNQPQHFGDGTRLSIL.

This clone was recorded only once. The gene calls are TRBV11-3 and TRBJ2-1; 7 bases align to TRBD2. V gave up 5 bases and J gave up 10 bases; unmatched junction bases: 8. The V gene's germline CDR1 is SGHNT and CDR2 YENEEA. The CDR3 contains 13 residues. The CDR3 loop is CASSPSGVGEQFF. In DNA, the CDR3 is TGTGCCAGCAGCCCTAGCGGAGTGGGGGAGCAGTTCTTC.

This chain uses TRBV4-1 with TRBJ1-1; D remains unclear. The length of the CDR3 is 15 residues. Germline V gene data show CDR1 as MGHRA and CDR2 as YSYEKL. Trimming pared 6 bases from V and 4 bases from J, leaving 18 bases between. CDR3 in amino acids: CASSSPPGAFTEAFF. As DNA, the CDR3 is TGCGCCAGCAGTTCCCCCCCCGGAGCGTTCACTGAAGCTTTCTTT.

The chain recombines TRBV6-5 with TRBJ1-2; 8 nucleotides align to TRBD1. Trimming at V came to 6 bases and at J to 3 bases, leaving 3 bases not matched to a gene. The CDR3 length is 13 residues. The germline CDR1 and CDR2 sequences are MNHEY and SVGAGI. The CDR3 region is CASRPTGDYGYTF. For the CDR3, the DNA is TGTGCCAGCAGACCGACAGGGGACTATGGCTACACCTTC.

The chain recombines TRBV3-1 (or the pseudogene TRBV3-2) with TRBJ1-5; D unclear. This CDR3 is 15 amino acids long. Trimming removed 4 bases from V and 8 bases from J, with 18 bases in between. Germline loops: CDR1 LGHDT, CDR2 YNNKEL (reference sequence). CDR3 bases: TGTGCCAGCAGCCCCGCGGTCACATACGGCGAGCCCCAGCATTTT. This sequence encodes CASSPAVTYGEPQHF.

This clone was observed a single time. CDR3 sequence reads: CASSYRDRGRYEQYF. CDR3 nucleotides: TGTGCCAGCAGTTATAGGGACAGGGGAAGATACGAGCAGTACTTC. The chain carries TRBV6-5 and TRBJ2-7; the match to TRBD1 covers 10 bases. This CDR3 region has 15 residues. CDR1 is MNHEY and CDR2 is SVGAGI in the germline V gene. The J segment lost 4 bases and the V segment lost 3 bases, leaving 6 bases of the junction unmatched.

The V call is TRBV7-2, the J call TRBJ1-2; unclear D gene. The CDR3 is made up of 14 amino acids. V lost 1 base to trimming and J lost 4 bases, with 10 bases between them. Germline loops: CDR1 SGHTA, CDR2 FQGNSA. In nucleotides, the CDR3 is TGTGCCAGCAGCTTAGGCGGAGGAACCTATGGCTACACCTTC. This gives the protein CASSLGGGTYGYTF.

The genes are TRBV11-2 and TRBJ2-7, with 10 bases lining up with TRBD2. V dropped 5 bases and J dropped 2; count of bases not matched to a gene: 3. This CDR3 is built from 14 residues. CDR1 is SGHAT, CDR2 FQNNGV, per germline. In DNA, the CDR3 is TGTGCCAGCAGCGTCGGACTAGCGGCCTACGAGCAGTACTTC. It translates to CASSVGLAAYEQYF. Full variable domain (outside the CDR3, taken from reference TRBV11-2 and TRBJ2-7): EAGVAQSPRYKIIEKRQSVAFWCNPISGHATLYWYQQILGQGPKLLIQFQNNGVVDDSQLPKDRFSAERLKGVDSTLKIQPAKLEDSAVYLCASSVGLAAYEQYFGPGTRLTVT.

This clone has only a few counts. This rearrangement joins TRBV6-1 to TRBJ1-2; 7 bases match TRBD1. After removal of 3 bases from V and 7 bases from J, the junction contained 11 bases not matched to a gene. The CDR3 spans 15 residues. Germline V CDR1 and CDR2: MNHNS, SASEGT. The CDR3 DNA is TGTGCCAGCAGTGATCTAGGGGGCTTGGGTGGTGGCTACACCTTC. Encoded protein: CASSDLGGLGGGYTF.

This rearrangement joins TRBV28 to TRBJ1-1; D unresolved. The V end lost 8 bases, the J end lost 5 bases, and 18 bases lay between the germline ends. Germline-derived CDR1 and CDR2 are MDHEN and SYDVKM. This CDR3 is 14 amino acids long. The CDR3 bases are TGTGCCAGCTCGAACAGCGGTTCATCGACTGAAGCTTTCTTT. It codes for CASSNSGSSTEAFF.

This chain joins TRBV28 and TRBJ2-7; 12 nucleotides agree with TRBD2. This CDR3 has 15 residues. Trimming took 2 bases from V and 3 from J; bases not matched to a gene: 2. CDR1 and CDR2 from the germline V gene are MDHEN and SYDVKM. CDR3 nucleotides: TGTGCCAGCAGTTTACGACTAGCGGGAGACTACGAGCAGTACTTC. Its protein is CASSLRLAGDYEQYF.

The gene calls are TRBV27 and TRBJ2-4; TRBD1 might be the D (5 bases). Trimming stripped 4 bases from V and 0 bases from J, with 10 bases between. The germline gives CDR1 MNHEY, CDR2 SMNVEV (reference sequence). The CDR3 totals 15 residues. DNA for the CDR3: TGTGCCAGCAGTTCAGGGTACCTAGCCAAAAACATTCAGTACTTC. Protein product: CASSSGYLAKNIQYF.

The chain has TRBV9 and TRBJ1-1; D perhaps matches TRBD1 (5 bases). There are 14 residues in the CDR3. Germline V gene lookup returns CDR1 SGDLS and CDR2 YYNGEE. V was cut by 0 bases and J by 5 bases, with 11 bases left in between. DNA for the CDR3: TGTGCCAGCAGCGTAGTAGGGGAATGGACTGAAGCTTTCTTT. Protein product: CASSVVGEWTEAFF.

This clone has only a few counts. The chain employs TRBV6-2 or TRBV6-3 and TRBJ2-7; 8 nucleotides match TRBD1. Germline lookup yields CDR1 MNHEY and CDR2 SVGEGT. The CDR3 sequence is 16 residues long. V lost 6 bases to trimming and J lost 1 base; unmatched junction nucleotides: 11. The CDR3, as DNA: TGTGCCAGCAGCAAATATTGGACAGGGCAATCCTACGAGCAGTACTTC. Encoded protein: CASSKYWTGQSYEQYF.